The T cell receptor (beta chain) under discussion was sequenced for a study of beta chain features in type 1 diabetes. Details on this clone: Antigen unknown.

Expressed TCRB transcripts were sequenced after all isolated RNA was converted to cDNA. Profiling relied on immunoSEQ multiplex PCR, and the TCRdb table lists in-frame clones only, not all of them. Of approximately 250,000 clones in the sample, around 10% were seen once. A single heparinised draw of approximately 110 mL on average was taken per donor. Study findings and constraints: Researchers could not determine here whether HLA type influences TCRB rearrangement. For Type 1 diabetes patients, all four CD4+ subsets carried TCRB CDR3s that were moderately but significantly shorter.

Trimming cost V 5 bases and J 1 base; bases outside gene matches: 9. In germline, CDR1 is SGHTA, CDR2 FQGNSA. The CDR3 loop spans 16 amino acids. The chain recombines TRBV7-2 with TRBJ2-5; TRBD1 aligns across 8 bases. The origin of this receptor is a woman between 18 and 29 years old in good health. Sequencing used naive CD4+ T cells from blood. The CDR3 region is CASSLASTGGQETQYF. CDR3 in DNA: TGTGCCAGCAGCCTTGCCAGTACAGGGGGCCAAGAGACCCAGTACTTC.